This T cell receptor beta chain was recovered during a study of OX40 agonist ivuxolimab in advanced cancers. Whole-study findings and limits: Partial responders at 0.1-3.0 mg/kg had among the lowest clonal expansion. There were, on average, more expanded clones in CD8+ T cells than in CD4+.

On this clone: As yet, its antigen is unknown.

Produced via immunoSEQ multiplex PCR; TCRdb's table is partial and in-frame only. Among some 83,000 clones listed, about 90% were seen once. The CDR3 contains 13 residues. Germline V CDR1 and CDR2: MDHEN, SYDVKM. With 6 bases removed from V and 7 bases from J, the gap between germline ends came to 14 bases. The origin of this receptor is an adult with an advanced solid tumor such as melanoma, head and neck, liver or kidney cancer. Material: CD4+ or CD8+ T cells sorted from blood, obtained in a trial of the OX40 agonist ivuxolimab. The rearrangement links TRBV28 to TRBJ2-3; no reliable D call. The CDR3 loop is CASRATETYTQYF. CDR3 sequence (DNA): TGTGCCAGCAGGGCTACAGAGACCTATACGCAGTATTTT. Complete variable domain (other parts from reference TRBV28 and TRBJ2-3): DVKVTQSSRYLVKRTGEKVFLECVQDMDHENMFWYRQDPGLGLRLIYFSYDVKMKEKGDIPEGYSVSREKKERFSLILESASTNQTSMYLCASRATETYTQYFGPGTRLTVL.